What follows is one T cell receptor beta chain and its context. Its antigen remains unidentified. The PCR was carried out with 60 Vbeta primers and 13 Jbeta primers. Produced via immunoSEQ multiplex PCR; TCRdb's table is partial and in-frame only. This table has fewer than 70,000 clones, around 72% appearing once. Germline V lookup: CDR1 MGHDK, CDR2 SYGVNS. This CDR3 has 14 amino acids. Between the trimmed V and J ends, which lost 3 bases and 2 bases, there was a span of 10 bases. These data originate in a study of cytomegalovirus exposure and HLA in healthy donors. Across the study: T cells numbering around 180 million yielded 95 million to 140 million unique TCR beta sequences in an earlier analysis. Across 300 to 400 genotyped donors, approximately 80% landed in the Caucasian-associated ancestry cluster. Points from the study as a whole: HLA alleles were associated with 15,000 to 20,000 TCR beta sequences in a later analysis at 0.05 false discovery rate. Cytomegalovirus association was listed for about 170 TCR beta chains.

Sequenced material: PBMCs. The origin of this receptor is a male donor in good health and CMV-seropositive. The rearrangement uses TRBV25-1 and TRBJ1-1, with D perhaps matching TRBD1 (5 bases). The CDR3 sequence is CASSDPGGNTEAFF. The CDR3 DNA reads as TGTGCCAGCAGTGATCCGGGGGGAAACACTGAAGCTTTCTTT.